The T cell receptor (beta chain) under discussion was sequenced for a study of cytomegalovirus exposure and HLA in healthy donors. With 60 Vbeta and 13 Jbeta primers, the PCR was carried out. TCRdb keeps only in-frame clones here, not all; method: immunoSEQ multiplex PCR. Here the sample spans some 85,000 clones, less than 85% being singletons. The CDR3 extends over 13 amino acids. Germline V CDR1 and CDR2: LNHDA, SQIVND (reference sequence). Trimming took 3 bases from V and 6 from J, leaving 11 bases between them. V gene TRBV19 combines with J gene TRBJ1-1; D may be TRBD1 (5 bases). Sequencing was carried out using PBMCs. This sequence was found in a woman aged 45-65 years in good health and CMV-seronegative. The CDR3 protein is CASSIREGPEAFF. In DNA form, the CDR3 reads TGTGCCAGTAGTATTCGGGAGGGGCCTGAAGCTTTCTTT.